The entry below describes one T cell receptor beta chain. Clones were sequenced by immunoSEQ multiplex PCR, and TCRdb holds only the in-frame ones, with some missing. The sample records around 76,000 clones, around four fifths being singletons. The data are from a study of OX40 agonist ivuxolimab in advanced cancers. The wider study: An anti-OX40 (CD134) antibody with agonistic activity, ivuxolimab, was administered to patients. Patients treated during dose escalation were battling hepatocellular carcinoma, melanoma, renal cell or head and neck cancer. Aged roughly 23 to 80 with a mean of about 60 years, they were approximately 80% male.

Trimming left V 6 bases short and J 0 bases short, with 14 bases between. The CDR3 length is 15 residues. Germline V lookup: CDR1 MDHEN, CDR2 SYDVKM. The gene calls are TRBV28 and TRBJ1-2, with D perhaps matching TRBD1 (6 bases). Sequenced material: CD4+ or CD8+ T cells sorted from blood, taken in a trial of the OX40 agonist ivuxolimab. The receptor was isolated from an adult with an advanced solid tumor such as melanoma, head and neck, liver or kidney cancer. In DNA, the CDR3 is TGTGCCAGCAGGACCCCGACAGGAGCTAACTATGGCTACACCTTC. Translating it yields CASRTPTGANYGYTF.